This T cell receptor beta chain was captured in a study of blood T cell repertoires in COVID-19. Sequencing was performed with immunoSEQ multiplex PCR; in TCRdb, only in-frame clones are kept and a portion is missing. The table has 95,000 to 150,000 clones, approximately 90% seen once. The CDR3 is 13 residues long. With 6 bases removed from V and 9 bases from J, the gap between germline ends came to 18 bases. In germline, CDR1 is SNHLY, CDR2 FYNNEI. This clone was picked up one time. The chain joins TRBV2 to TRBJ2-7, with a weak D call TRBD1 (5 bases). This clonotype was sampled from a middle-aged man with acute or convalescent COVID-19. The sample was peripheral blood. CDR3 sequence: CASRYRAQGGQYF. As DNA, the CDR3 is TGTGCCAGCAGGTATCGGGCCCAGGGCGGGCAGTACTTC.